Shown below are 13 T cell receptor beta chains from a single sample sequenced in a study of cytomegalovirus exposure and HLA in healthy donors. PCR primers comprised 60 Vbeta and 13 Jbeta primers. Sequencing used immunoSEQ multiplex PCR; TCRdb keeps in-frame clones, though not all of them. There are 75,000 to 100,000 clones in the sample; approximately 79% occur only once, and 19% lies in the top ten. The specimen sequenced was PBMCs. The receptors were gathered from a woman aged 55-70 years in good health and CMV-seropositive.

This clone has more than one count but fewer than ten. The V and J genes are TRBV5-1 and TRBJ1-4; no clear D. Trimming took off 4 bases at V and 5 bases at J, with 3 bases between the two ends. CDR3 length equals 11 residues. Germline V gene data show CDR1 as SGHRS and CDR2 as YFSETQ. CDR3 amino acids: CASSQNEKLFF. The DNA for the CDR3 is TGCGCCAGCAGCCAAAATGAAAAACTGTTTTTT. Complete variable domain (other parts from reference TRBV5-1 and TRBJ1-4): KAGVTQTPRYLIKTRGQQVTLSCSPISGHRSVSWYQQTPGQGLQFLFEYFSETQRNKGNFPGRFSGRQFSNSRSEMNVSTLELGDSALYLCASSQNEKLFFGSGTQLSVL.

This clone was recorded at least ten times. The chain carries TRBV5-1 and TRBJ1-3; TRBD1 matches at 7 bases. The CDR3 has 15 residues. Trimming at V came to 7 bases and at J to 0 bases, leaving 7 bases not matched to a gene. The germline CDR1 and CDR2 sequences are SGHRS and YFSETQ. The CDR3 loop is CASRDSTTSGNTIYF. The CDR3 DNA reads as TGCGCCAGCCGGGACAGTACCACCTCTGGAAACACCATATATTTT.

The chain has TRBV5-4 and TRBJ1-2, with 8 nucleotides matching TRBD1. The CDR3 totals 13 residues. The germline gives CDR1 SGHNT, CDR2 YYREEE (reference sequence). With 5 bases clipped from V and 8 bases from J, the junction kept 8 bases outside the gene matches. The CDR3 loop reads CASSPIRGRGYTF. The DNA of the CDR3 is TGTGCCAGCAGTCCAATCAGGGGGCGGGGCTACACCTTC.

This clone was counted a few times. The V call is TRBV6-5, the J call TRBJ2-7; D is undetermined. CDR3 size: 12 residues. Germline lookup yields CDR1 MNHEY and CDR2 SVGAGI. Trimming pared 6 bases from V and 3 bases from J, leaving 9 bases between. For the CDR3, the DNA is TGTGCCAGCAGCAGTACCAGCTACGAGCAGTACTTC. Translation: CASSSTSYEQYF.

V gene TRBV7-9 combines with J gene TRBJ2-7; D is possibly TRBD2 (5 bases). This CDR3 region has 14 residues. V was cut by 5 bases and J by 0 bases, with 11 bases left in between. The germline gives CDR1 SEHNR, CDR2 FQNEAQ (reference sequence). CDR3 sequence: CASSLWTDSYEQYF. DNA for the CDR3: TGTGCCAGCAGCCTGTGGACTGACTCCTACGAGCAGTACTTC.

This chain uses TRBV11-2 with TRBJ1-1; D gene uncertain. CDR3 length: 15 amino acids. The V end was cut by 8 bases, the J end by 0 bases, with 16 bases between. The germline V gene encodes CDR1 SGHAT and CDR2 FQNNGV. The CDR3, as DNA: TGTGCCAGCGCCCCAAGCGGACTGTTGAACACTGAAGCTTTCTTT. It translates to CASAPSGLLNTEAFF.

V is TRBV11-2 and J is TRBJ2-2; D unclear. Trimming removed 3 bases from V and 5 bases from J, with 4 bases in between. Germline V gene data show CDR1 as SGHAT and CDR2 as FQNNGV. This CDR3 is 12 amino acids long. The CDR3 protein is CASSFQTGELFF. The CDR3 nucleotides are TGTGCCAGCAGCTTTCAGACCGGGGAGCTGTTTTTT.

The V and J genes are TRBV5-1 and TRBJ1-1, with 7 bases aligning to TRBD1. The CDR3 totals 13 residues. Looked up from germline, CDR1 is SGHRS and CDR2 is YFSETQ. V lost 4 bases and J lost 4; bases outside the gene matches: 4. CDR3 sequence: CASSRQGGTEAFF. Here the CDR3 DNA reads TGCGCCAGCAGCCGACAGGGAGGCACTGAAGCTTTCTTT.

In the case of this clone: The junction does not match germline at one end; this may be a read error. V usage is TRBV9 and J usage is TRBJ2-7, with a possible D match to TRBD2 (5 bases). The germline CDR1 and CDR2 sequences are SGDLS and YYNGEE. This CDR3 contains 10 residues. CDR3 sequence reads: CASSAQRRVF. CDR3 DNA sequence: TGTGCCAGCAGCGCCCAGCGGAGAGTCTTC.

The chain joins TRBV9 to TRBJ1-1; TRBD1 is a possible D gene (6 bases). Germline V lookup: CDR1 SGDLS, CDR2 YYNGEE. This CDR3 has 16 amino acids. V was trimmed by 0 bases and J by 1 base, leaving 13 bases between them. The CDR3 is CASSVGGGQANTEAFF. CDR3 sequence (DNA): TGTGCCAGCAGCGTAGGGGGGGGGCAGGCGAACACTGAAGCTTTCTTT.

The chain uses TRBV7-9 and TRBJ2-7; TRBD2 is a possible D gene (5 bases). CDR1 and CDR2 from the germline V gene are SEHNR and FQNEAQ (reference sequence). This CDR3 region has 16 residues. V lost 2 bases, J lost 1 base, and 15 bases lay in between. The CDR3 nucleotides read TGTGCCAGCAGCTTACGAAGTGCGAGGGCATCCTACGAGCAGTACTTC. Residues: CASSLRSARASYEQYF.

With regard to this clone: An end of the junction differs from the germline gene, which may be a read error. The V gene is TRBV7-9, the J gene TRBJ1-4; the match to TRBD1 covers 8 bases. This CDR3 comprises 15 residues. In germline, CDR1 is SEHNR, CDR2 FQNEAQ (reference sequence). The CDR3 loop is CSSSSTRQGNEKLFF. The CDR3 coding sequence is TGTTCCAGCAGCTCCACTAGACAGGGGAACGAAAAACTGTTTTTT.

This clone was picked up a small number of times. This rearrangement joins TRBV4-1 to TRBJ2-1, with 8 bases lining up with TRBD1. This CDR3 region has 14 residues. Germline V gene lookup returns CDR1 MGHRA and CDR2 YSYEKL. Unmatched junction bases numbered 7, after V lost 4 bases and J lost 8 bases. The CDR3 DNA follows: TGCGCCAGCAGCCGAGCGCCAGGGGGCGATGAGCAGTTCTTC. It encodes CASSRAPGGDEQFF.